The following is a T cell receptor (beta chain) sequence with its context. What it binds is not known. The data originate from a study of cytomegalovirus exposure and HLA in healthy donors. General study points: It was approximately 150 TCR beta chains that were listed as cytomegalovirus-associated. As was reported, the classifier diagnosed cytomegalovirus status with high specificity and sensitivity. According to a subsequent analysis, TCR clusters from the first cohort were inclined to appear together in the 90 to 150 validation repertoires.

Sequencing was performed with immunoSEQ multiplex PCR; in TCRdb, only in-frame clones are kept and a portion is missing. The table lists 90,000 to 130,000 clones, approximately 90% of them singletons. This CDR3 contains 17 residues. Germline V CDR1 and CDR2: MGHRA, YSYEKL. With V trimmed by 6 bases and J by 5 bases, 14 bases remained unmatched. This chain links TRBV4-1 with TRBJ2-2; 8 positions match TRBD1. Sequenced input: PBMCs. This clonotype was sampled from a woman aged 18-29 years in good health and CMV-seronegative. The CDR3 bases are TGCGCCAGCAGTCACTACCTCAGGGGGCGCAGAACCGGGGAGCTGTTTTTT. Encoded protein: CASSHYLRGRRTGELFF.